This T cell receptor (beta chain) stems from a study of blood T cell repertoires in COVID-19. Background on the study: The United States, Italy and Spain provided the acute and convalescent COVID-19 samples.

As originally analysed: Nucleated cell number was recorded as an estimate derived from reference gene primer amplification. Data came from immunoSEQ multiplex PCR; TCRdb stores just in-frame clones and leaves some out. The V and J calls and clone size were taken over from that table, and D and trimming were inferred from the DNA. The sample yields 150,000 to 200,000 clones, about four fifths seen once. In this sample, this clone turned up a few times. The CDR3 length is 14 residues. The V gene's germline CDR1 is MNHEY and CDR2 SVGAGI. V lost 2 bases and J lost 1, with 8 bases in between. Sequences were obtained from peripheral blood. This clonotype originated in a woman in her seventies with acute or convalescent COVID-19. The rearrangement links TRBV6-5 to TRBJ1-1, with D possibly matching TRBD1 (6 bases). This chain's CDR3 is CASSYRTANTEAFF. The CDR3 nucleotides read TGTGCCAGCAGTTACCGGACAGCGAACACTGAAGCTTTCTTT.